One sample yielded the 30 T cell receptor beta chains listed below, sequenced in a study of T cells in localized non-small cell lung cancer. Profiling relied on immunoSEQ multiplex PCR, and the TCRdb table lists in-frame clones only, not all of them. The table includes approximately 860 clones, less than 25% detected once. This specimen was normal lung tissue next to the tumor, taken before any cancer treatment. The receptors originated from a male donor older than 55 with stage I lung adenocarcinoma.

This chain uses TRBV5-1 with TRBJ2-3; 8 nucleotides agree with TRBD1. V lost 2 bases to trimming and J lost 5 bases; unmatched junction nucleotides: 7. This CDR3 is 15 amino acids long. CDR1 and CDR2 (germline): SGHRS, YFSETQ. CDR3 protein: CASSLQGETRDTQYF. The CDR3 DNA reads TGCGCCAGCAGCTTACAGGGGGAGACGAGAGATACGCAGTATTTT.

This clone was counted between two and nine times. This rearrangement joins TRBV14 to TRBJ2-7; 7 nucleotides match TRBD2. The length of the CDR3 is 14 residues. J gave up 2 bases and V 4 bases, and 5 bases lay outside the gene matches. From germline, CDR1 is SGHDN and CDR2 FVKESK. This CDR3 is CASSLRGVTYEQYF. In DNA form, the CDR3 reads TGTGCCAGCAGCCTCCGGGGGGTCACCTACGAGCAGTACTTC.

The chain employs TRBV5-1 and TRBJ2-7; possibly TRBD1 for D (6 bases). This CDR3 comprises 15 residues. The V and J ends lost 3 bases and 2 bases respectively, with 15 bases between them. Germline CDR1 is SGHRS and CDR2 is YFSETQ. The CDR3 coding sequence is TGCGCCAGCAGCTCGGCAACAGGGTCCGCCTACGAGCAGTACTTC. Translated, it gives CASSSATGSAYEQYF.

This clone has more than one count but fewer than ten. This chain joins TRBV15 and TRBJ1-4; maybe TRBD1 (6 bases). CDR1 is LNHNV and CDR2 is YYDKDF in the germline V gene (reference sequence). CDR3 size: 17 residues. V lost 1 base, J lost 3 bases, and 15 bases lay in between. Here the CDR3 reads CATSRATGALANEKLFF. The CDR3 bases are TGTGCCACCAGCAGAGCTACGGGGGCGCTGGCTAATGAAAAACTGTTTTTT.

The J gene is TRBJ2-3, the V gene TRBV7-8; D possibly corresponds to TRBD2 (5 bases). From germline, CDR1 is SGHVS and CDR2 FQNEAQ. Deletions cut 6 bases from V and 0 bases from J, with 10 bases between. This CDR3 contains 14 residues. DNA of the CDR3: TGTGCCAGCAGGGACTTTGCTAGCACAGATACGCAGTATTTT. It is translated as CASRDFASTDTQYF.

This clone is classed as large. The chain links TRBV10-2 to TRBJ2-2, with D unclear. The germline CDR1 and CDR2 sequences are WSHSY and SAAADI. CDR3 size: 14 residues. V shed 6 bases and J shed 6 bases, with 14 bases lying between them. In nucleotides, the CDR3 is TGCGCCAGCAGCCAGTCCGCCAGCGCCGGGGAGCTGTTTTTT. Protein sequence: CASSQSASAGELFF.

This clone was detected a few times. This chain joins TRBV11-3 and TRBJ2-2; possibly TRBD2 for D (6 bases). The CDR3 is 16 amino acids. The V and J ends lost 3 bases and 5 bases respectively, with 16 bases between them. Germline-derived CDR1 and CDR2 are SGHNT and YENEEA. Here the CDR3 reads CASSLVGLSLTGELFF. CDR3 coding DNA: TGTGCCAGCAGCTTGGTGGGACTGAGCCTTACCGGGGAGCTGTTTTTT.

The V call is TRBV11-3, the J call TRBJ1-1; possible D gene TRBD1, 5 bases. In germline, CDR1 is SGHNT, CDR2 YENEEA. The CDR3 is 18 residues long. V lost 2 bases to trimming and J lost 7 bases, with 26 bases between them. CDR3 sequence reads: CASSLNRPEWLGGSEAFF. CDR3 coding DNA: TGTGCCAGCAGCTTAAATCGGCCCGAGTGGTTGGGGGGGAGTGAAGCTTTCTTT.

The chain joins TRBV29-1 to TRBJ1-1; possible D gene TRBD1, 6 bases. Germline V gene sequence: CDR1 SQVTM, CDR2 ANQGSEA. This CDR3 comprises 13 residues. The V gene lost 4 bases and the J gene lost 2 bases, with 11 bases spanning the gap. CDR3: CSVGQGTNTEAFF. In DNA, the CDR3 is TGCAGCGTTGGGCAGGGGACTAACACTGAAGCTTTCTTT.

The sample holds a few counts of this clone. The CDR3 DNA reads TGTGCCGGGAGGGGGTCGAACACCGGGGAGCTGTTTTTT. The encoded protein is CAGRGSNTGELFF. The chain links TRBV6-8 to TRBJ2-2, with D possibly TRBD2 on 7 matching bases. V lost 11 bases and J 0 bases, leaving 10 bases between the germline ends. This CDR3 is built from 13 residues. Germline values: CDR1 MNHGY, CDR2 SAAAGT.

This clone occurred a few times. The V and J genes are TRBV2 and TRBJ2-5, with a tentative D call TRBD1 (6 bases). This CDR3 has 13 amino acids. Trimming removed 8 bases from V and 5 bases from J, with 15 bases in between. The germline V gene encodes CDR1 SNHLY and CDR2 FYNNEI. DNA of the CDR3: TGTGCCAGCGACCAGGGGTCTGGGGAGACCCAGTACTTC. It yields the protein CASDQGSGETQYF. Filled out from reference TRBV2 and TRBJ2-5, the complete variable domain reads EPEVTQTPSHQVTQMGQEVILRCVPISNHLYFYWYRQILGQKVEFLVSFYNNEISEKSEIFDDQFSVERPDGSNFTLKIRSTKLEDSAMYFCASDQGSGETQYFGPGTRLLVL.

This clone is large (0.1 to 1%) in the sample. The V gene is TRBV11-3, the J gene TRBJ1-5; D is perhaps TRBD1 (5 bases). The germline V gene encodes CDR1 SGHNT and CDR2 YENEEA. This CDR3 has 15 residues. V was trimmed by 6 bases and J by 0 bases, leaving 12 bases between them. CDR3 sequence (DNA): TGTGCCAGCAGTTTGGACGGACATAGCAATCAGCCCCAGCATTTT. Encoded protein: CASSLDGHSNQPQHF.

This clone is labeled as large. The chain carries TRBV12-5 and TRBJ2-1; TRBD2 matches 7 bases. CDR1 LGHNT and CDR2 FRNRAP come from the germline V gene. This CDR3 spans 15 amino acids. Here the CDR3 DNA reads TGTGCCAGCACCCGGGAGGCCAGGTTGGTCGGCGAGCAGTTCTTC. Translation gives CASTREARLVGEQFF.

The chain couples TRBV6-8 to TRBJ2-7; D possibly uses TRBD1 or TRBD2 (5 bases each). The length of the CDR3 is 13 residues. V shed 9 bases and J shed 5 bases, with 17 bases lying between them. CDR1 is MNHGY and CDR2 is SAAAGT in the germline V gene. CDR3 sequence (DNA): TGTGCCAGTACGGGGCCCAGCAAAGACGAGCAGTACTTC. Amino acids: CASTGPSKDEQYF.

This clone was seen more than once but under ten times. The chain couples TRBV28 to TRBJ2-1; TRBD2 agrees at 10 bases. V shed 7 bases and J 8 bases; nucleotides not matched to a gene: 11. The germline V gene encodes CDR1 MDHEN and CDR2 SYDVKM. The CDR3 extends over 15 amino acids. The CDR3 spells CASKSGASGSHEQFF. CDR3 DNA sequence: TGTGCCAGCAAAAGTGGGGCTAGCGGGAGCCATGAGCAGTTCTTC.

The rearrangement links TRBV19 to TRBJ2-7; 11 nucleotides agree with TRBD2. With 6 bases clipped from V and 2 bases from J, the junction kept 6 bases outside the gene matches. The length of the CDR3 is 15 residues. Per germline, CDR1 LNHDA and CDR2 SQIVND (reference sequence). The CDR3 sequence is CASRPTSGSAYEQYF. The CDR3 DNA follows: TGTGCCAGTAGGCCAACTAGCGGGAGCGCCTACGAGCAGTACTTC.

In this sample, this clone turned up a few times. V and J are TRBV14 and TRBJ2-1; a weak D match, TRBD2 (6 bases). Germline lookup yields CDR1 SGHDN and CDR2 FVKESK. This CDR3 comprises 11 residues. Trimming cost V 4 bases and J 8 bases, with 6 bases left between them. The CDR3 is CASSRGDEQFF. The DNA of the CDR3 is TGTGCCAGCAGCCGGGGGGATGAGCAGTTCTTC.

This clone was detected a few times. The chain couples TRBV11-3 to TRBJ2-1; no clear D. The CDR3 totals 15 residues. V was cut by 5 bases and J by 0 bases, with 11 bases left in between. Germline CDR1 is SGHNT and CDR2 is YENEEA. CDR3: CASSPGRISYNEQFF. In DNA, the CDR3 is TGTGCCAGCAGCCCCGGCAGGATCTCCTACAATGAGCAGTTCTTC.

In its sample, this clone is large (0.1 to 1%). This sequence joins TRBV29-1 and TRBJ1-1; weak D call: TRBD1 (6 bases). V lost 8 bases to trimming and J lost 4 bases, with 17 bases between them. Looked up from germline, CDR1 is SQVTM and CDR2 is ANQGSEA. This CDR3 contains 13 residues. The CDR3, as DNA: TGCAGCCCCGGGGGCAGGGTGGGCACTGAAGCTTTCTTT. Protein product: CSPGGRVGTEAFF. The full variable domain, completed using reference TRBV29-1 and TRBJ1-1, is SAVISQKPSRDICQRGTSLTIQCQVDSQVTMMFWYRQQPGQSLTLIATANQGSEATYESGFVIDKFPISRPNLTFSTLTVSNMSPEDSSIYLCSPGGRVGTEAFFGQGTRLTVV.

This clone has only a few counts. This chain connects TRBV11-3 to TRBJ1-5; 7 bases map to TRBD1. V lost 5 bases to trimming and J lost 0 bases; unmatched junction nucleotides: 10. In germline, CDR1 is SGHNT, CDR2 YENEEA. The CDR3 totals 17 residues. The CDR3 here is CASSLGTAVHSNQPQHF. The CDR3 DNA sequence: TGTGCCAGCAGCCTTGGGACAGCCGTCCATAGCAATCAGCCCCAGCATTTT.

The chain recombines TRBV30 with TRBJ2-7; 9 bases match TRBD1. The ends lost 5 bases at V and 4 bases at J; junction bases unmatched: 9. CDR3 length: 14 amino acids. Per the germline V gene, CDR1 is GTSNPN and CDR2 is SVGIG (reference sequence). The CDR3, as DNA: TGTGCCTGGGACCCCGGGACAGGGCAGTACGAGCAGTACTTC. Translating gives CAWDPGTGQYEQYF.

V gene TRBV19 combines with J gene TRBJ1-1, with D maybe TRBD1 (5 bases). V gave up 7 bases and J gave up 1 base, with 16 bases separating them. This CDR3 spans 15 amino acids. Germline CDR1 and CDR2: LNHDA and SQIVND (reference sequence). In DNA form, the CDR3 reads TGTGCCAGTACCCGACAGCCGAGGACGAACACTGAAGCTTTCTTT. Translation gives CASTRQPRTNTEAFF.

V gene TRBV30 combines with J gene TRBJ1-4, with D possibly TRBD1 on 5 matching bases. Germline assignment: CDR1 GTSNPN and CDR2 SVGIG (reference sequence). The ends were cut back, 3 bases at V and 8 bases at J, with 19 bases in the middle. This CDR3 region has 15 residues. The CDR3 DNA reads TGTGCCTGGAGGTCCAGGGCAATTGGGAGCGAAAAACTGTTTTTT. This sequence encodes CAWRSRAIGSEKLFF.

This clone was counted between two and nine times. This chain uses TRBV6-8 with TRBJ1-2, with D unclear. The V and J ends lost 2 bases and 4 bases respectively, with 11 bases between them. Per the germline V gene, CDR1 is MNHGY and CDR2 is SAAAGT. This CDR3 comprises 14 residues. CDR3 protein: CASSYDGSSYGYTF. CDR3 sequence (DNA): TGTGCCAGCAGTTACGACGGATCTTCCTATGGCTACACCTTC.

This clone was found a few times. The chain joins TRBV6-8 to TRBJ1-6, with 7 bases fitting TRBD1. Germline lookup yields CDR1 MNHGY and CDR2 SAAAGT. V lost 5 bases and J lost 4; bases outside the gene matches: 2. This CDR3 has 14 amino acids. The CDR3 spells CASSAGQYNSPLHF. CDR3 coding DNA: TGTGCCAGCAGTGCGGGACAGTATAATTCACCCCTCCACTTT.

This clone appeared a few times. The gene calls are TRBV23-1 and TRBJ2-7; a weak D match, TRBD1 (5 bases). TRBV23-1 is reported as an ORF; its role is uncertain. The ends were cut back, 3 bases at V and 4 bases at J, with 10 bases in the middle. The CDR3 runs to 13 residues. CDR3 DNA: TGCGCCAGCAGTCACGGACATTCTTACGAGCAGTACTTC. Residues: CASSHGHSYEQYF.

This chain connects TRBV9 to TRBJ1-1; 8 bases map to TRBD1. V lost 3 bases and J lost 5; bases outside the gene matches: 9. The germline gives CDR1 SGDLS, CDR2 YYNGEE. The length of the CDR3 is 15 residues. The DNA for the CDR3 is TGTGCCAGCAGCGAACAACAGGGGGAGAGAACTGAAGCTTTCTTT. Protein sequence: CASSEQQGERTEAFF.

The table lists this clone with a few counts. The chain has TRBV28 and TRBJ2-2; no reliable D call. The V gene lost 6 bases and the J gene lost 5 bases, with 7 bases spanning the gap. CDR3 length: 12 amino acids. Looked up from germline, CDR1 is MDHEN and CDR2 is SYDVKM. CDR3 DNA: TGTGCCAGCAGCCTGGGAACCGGGGAGCTGTTTTTT. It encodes CASSLGTGELFF.

CDR3 DNA sequence: TGTGCCAGCAGCCAAGGGGGGTATGAAGAGACCCAGTACTTC. Translated: CASSQGGYEETQYF. This chain uses TRBV11-3 with TRBJ2-5; D may correspond to TRBD1 or TRBD2 (6 bases each). The V end lost 5 bases, the J end lost 3 bases, and 13 bases lay between the germline ends. The CDR3 extends over 14 amino acids. The germline V gene encodes CDR1 SGHNT and CDR2 YENEEA.

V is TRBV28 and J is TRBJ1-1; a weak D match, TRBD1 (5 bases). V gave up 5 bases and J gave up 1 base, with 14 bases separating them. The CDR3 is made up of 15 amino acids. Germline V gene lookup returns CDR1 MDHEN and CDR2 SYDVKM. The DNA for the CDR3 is TGTGCCAGCAGTCCCCGAGGTCAGGGGAACACTGAAGCTTTCTTT. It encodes CASSPRGQGNTEAFF.